This TCR beta chain originates from a study of blood T cell repertoires in COVID-19. Overall study context: Samples came from the United States, Italy and Spain, spanning acute and convalescent COVID-19. The cDNA or gDNA used as material had been derived from T cells, B-cell-depleted T cells, or PBMCs.

The Seattle patients joined while their infection was active and were tracked longitudinally afterward. On this clone: A read error may produce the germline difference seen at one junction end.

How the authors handled the data: Estimates of nucleated cell counts were drawn from the amplification of reference gene primers. Method: immunoSEQ multiplex PCR; TCRdb's copy keeps in-frame clones and lacks some. The DNA was the basis for D and trimming; V, J and clone size are from that table. The sample shows roughly 340,000 clones, about 90% of them seen only once. There are 12 residues in the CDR3. Germline V gene sequence: CDR1 SQVTM, CDR2 ANQGSEA. The TCR was taken from a woman aged 70-85 years with COVID-19, enrolled during active disease. The chain employs TRBV29-1 and TRBJ1-2; the D is unclear. The material sequenced was peripheral blood. The CDR3 DNA follows: TGCAGCGTCGAAGGGCAGAACTATGGCTACACCTTC. Translated: CSVEGQNYGYTF.